Listed here are 28 T cell receptor beta chains from one sample, sequenced in a study of cytomegalovirus exposure and HLA in healthy donors. Use of 60 Vbeta and 13 Jbeta primers characterized the PCR. Generated by immunoSEQ multiplex PCR, the TCRdb table keeps only in-frame clones and is missing some. In the table there are around 250,000 clones, about nine tenths of which are singletons. Source material: PBMCs. Receptor source: a girl aged 2-10 years in good health and CMV-seronegative.

V gene TRBV7-9 combines with J gene TRBJ1-3, with a weak D call TRBD1 (6 bases). CDR3 length: 15 amino acids. The V gene lost 1 base and the J gene lost 6 bases, with 13 bases spanning the gap. Germline CDR1 is SEHNR and CDR2 is FQNEAQ (reference sequence). CDR3 DNA: TGTGCCAGCAGCTTAGGGCCGGGACACTTAAACACCATATATTTT. Protein product: CASSLGPGHLNTIYF.

The genes are TRBV5-8 and TRBJ2-7, with D possibly matching TRBD2 (6 bases). Germline CDR1 is SGHTS and CDR2 is YDEGEE. There are 15 residues in the CDR3. With 1 base removed from V and 2 bases from J, the gap between germline ends came to 13 bases. This chain's CDR3 is CASSLRGGFTYEQYF. The DNA of the CDR3 is TGTGCCAGCAGCTTGCGTGGGGGGTTTACCTACGAGCAGTACTTC. Full variable domain (outside the CDR3, taken from reference TRBV5-8 and TRBJ2-7): EAGVTQSPTHLIKTRGQQATLRCSPISGHTSVYWYQQALGLGLQFLLWYDEGEERNRGNFPPRFSGRQFPNYSSELNVNALELEDSALYLCASSLRGGFTYEQYFGPGTRLTVT.

The chain links TRBV18 to TRBJ2-7, with D tentatively TRBD2 (6 bases). Germline lookup yields CDR1 KGHSH and CDR2 LQKENI. This CDR3 has 15 residues. Trimming cost V 3 bases and J 4 bases, with 16 bases left between them. The CDR3 loop is CASSPVGGGFYEQYF. CDR3 bases: TGTGCCAGCTCACCGGTGGGGGGAGGCTTTTACGAGCAGTACTTC. Full variable domain (remainder filled in from reference TRBV18 and TRBJ2-7): NAGVMQNPRHLVRRRGQEARLRCSPMKGHSHVYWYRQLPEEGLKFMVYLQKENIIDESGMPKERFSAEFPKEGPSILRIQQVVRGDSAAYFCASSPVGGGFYEQYFGPGTRLTVT.

This clone was seen just once. The chain uses TRBV5-6 and TRBJ2-5; the D gene is possibly TRBD1 (6 bases). Germline CDR1 is SGHDT and CDR2 is YYEEEE. The CDR3 extends over 16 amino acids. Trimming removed 6 bases at V and 2 bases at J, with 20 bases between. Here the CDR3 reads CASMLTTGSSQETQYF. In DNA, the CDR3 is TGTGCCAGCATGCTGACTACAGGGTCGTCACAAGAGACCCAGTACTTC.

V usage is TRBV7-9 and J usage is TRBJ2-2; weak D call: TRBD1 (5 bases). Germline lookup yields CDR1 SEHNR and CDR2 FQNEAQ (reference sequence). The V gene lost 2 bases and the J gene lost 3 bases, with 10 bases spanning the gap. This CDR3 comprises 15 residues. The DNA of the CDR3 is TGTGCCAGCAGCTTATGGGGCAGGGACACCGGGGAGCTGTTTTTT. Translating gives CASSLWGRDTGELFF. Looking up the rest from reference TRBV7-9 and TRBJ2-2 gives the full variable domain: DTGVSQNPRHKITKRGQNVTFRCDPISEHNRLYWYRQTLGQGPEFLTYFQNEAQLEKSRLLSDRFSAERPKGSFSTLEIQRTEQGDSAMYLCASSLWGRDTGELFFGEGSRLTVL.

The chain has TRBV12-5 and TRBJ1-5; 7 bases fit TRBD1. Trimming at V came to 5 bases and at J to 0 bases, leaving 16 bases not matched to a gene. CDR1 is LGHNT, CDR2 FRNRAP, per germline. The CDR3 has 19 residues. The DNA of the CDR3 is TGTGCTAGTGGTCCCTCCGCCGGGACAGTCCAGAATAGCAATCAGCCCCAGCATTTT. It yields the protein CASGPSAGTVQNSNQPQHF.

This clone was seen just once. This chain uses TRBV7-2 with TRBJ2-3; no clear D. Germline V lookup: CDR1 SGHTA, CDR2 FQGNSA. The CDR3 consists of 18 residues. Trimming removed 5 bases from V and 2 bases from J, with 23 bases in between. The CDR3 protein is CASSLLVSSSVNTDTQYF. Written as DNA, the CDR3 is TGTGCCAGCAGCCTCCTCGTGTCCTCCAGCGTTAACACAGATACGCAGTATTTT.

The chain links TRBV15 to TRBJ1-4, with 7 bases lining up with TRBD1. The germline gives CDR1 LNHNV, CDR2 YYDKDF (reference sequence). V was pared by 3 bases and J by 5 bases, with 12 bases of the junction left unmatched. CDR3 length: 17 amino acids. As DNA, the CDR3 is TGTGCCACCAGCAGTGGGACAGCAGGAGCCAAAAATGAAAAACTGTTTTTT. It yields the protein CATSSGTAGAKNEKLFF. The full variable domain, completed using reference TRBV15 and TRBJ1-4, is DAMVIQNPRYQVTQFGKPVTLSCSQTLNHNVMYWYQQKSSQAPKLLFHYYDKDFNNEADTPDNFQSRRPNTSFCFLDIRSPGLGDTAMYLCATSSGTAGAKNEKLFFGSGTQLSVL.

This clone occurred a few times. V usage is TRBV6-1 and J usage is TRBJ1-5; no clear D. The CDR3 is 12 residues long. Germline values: CDR1 MNHNS, CDR2 SASEGT. Trimming took off 1 base at V and 5 bases at J, with 3 bases between the two ends. CDR3 residues: CASSEGHQPQHF. The CDR3 DNA follows: TGTGCCAGCAGTGAAGGGCATCAGCCCCAGCATTTT.

This rearrangement joins TRBV11-2 to TRBJ2-7, with a weak D call TRBD1 (7 bases). V was cut by 5 bases and J by 4 bases, with 12 bases left in between. The CDR3 loop spans 13 amino acids. The germline V gene has CDR1 SGHAT and CDR2 FQNNGV. The CDR3 sequence is CASSAPGGYEQYF. As DNA, the CDR3 is TGTGCCAGCAGCGCACCAGGGGGGTACGAGCAGTACTTC.

The V gene is TRBV7-9, the J gene TRBJ1-2, with unresolved D. Per the germline V gene, CDR1 is SEHNR and CDR2 is FQNEAQ (reference sequence). This CDR3 region has 14 residues. The V end lost 5 bases, the J end lost 2 bases, and 12 bases lay between the germline ends. CDR3 nucleotides: TGTGCCAGCAGCCTAATTACCTACAACTATGGCTACACCTTC. It encodes CASSLITYNYGYTF.

The rearrangement joins TRBV30 to TRBJ2-1; tentative D call: TRBD1 (6 bases). Germline CDR1 is GTSNPN and CDR2 is SVGIG (reference sequence). The CDR3 totals 13 residues. Trimming pared 2 bases from V and 9 bases from J, leaving 14 bases between. The CDR3 is CAWSHLLGGEQFF. The CDR3 DNA reads as TGTGCCTGGAGTCATCTTTTAGGGGGTGAGCAGTTCTTC.

The CDR3, as DNA: TGTGCCAGCAGCCCATCGGCCTACGAGCAGTACTTC. Translating gives CASSPSAYEQYF. The chain has TRBV27 and TRBJ2-7; D not resolved. Trimming stripped 6 bases from V and 2 bases from J, with 8 bases between. The V gene's germline CDR1 is MNHEY and CDR2 SMNVEV (reference sequence). The CDR3 has 12 residues.

Turning to this clone: One end of the junction is discordant with germline, which a read error may explain. This chain uses TRBV28 with TRBJ2-7, with 9 bases identical to TRBD2. The CDR3 is 14 amino acids. Germline-derived CDR1 and CDR2 are MDHEN and SYDVKM. Written as DNA, the CDR3 is TGTGCCAGCAGTTTATCCTCGAGCGGGGGGCTCCCTCTCTTC. Translation: CASSLSSSGGLPLF.

This sequence joins TRBV5-1 and TRBJ2-7; D is perhaps TRBD1 (5 bases). Germline loops: CDR1 SGHRS, CDR2 YFSETQ. The CDR3 is 15 residues long. Deletions cut 3 bases from V and 5 bases from J, with 18 bases between. The CDR3: CASSSSWTSPNEQYF. The CDR3 nucleotides are TGCGCCAGCAGCTCCAGCTGGACATCTCCAAACGAGCAGTACTTC.

The V gene is TRBV7-9, the J gene TRBJ1-2; 10 bases match TRBD1. This CDR3 comprises 15 residues. The germline V gene has CDR1 SEHNR and CDR2 FQNEAQ (reference sequence). V gave up 2 bases and J gave up 2 bases; unmatched junction bases: 2. CDR3 nucleotides: TGTGCCAGCAGCTTAAAGGGACAGGGGAACTATGGCTACACCTTC. Its protein product is CASSLKGQGNYGYTF.

The rearrangement joins TRBV25-1 to TRBJ2-7, with 8 bases matching TRBD2. The germline CDR1 and CDR2 sequences are MGHDK and SYGVNS. Unmatched junction bases numbered 3, after V lost 2 bases and J lost 6 bases. CDR3 length equals 13 residues. Written as DNA, the CDR3 is TGTGCCAGCAGTGAAAGCGGGAGTTCCGAGCAGTACTTC. This encodes CASSESGSSEQYF.

This chain joins TRBV27 and TRBJ2-7; 7 nucleotides align to TRBD1. The CDR3 is made up of 12 amino acids. Germline CDR1 reads MNHEY; CDR2 reads SMNVEV (reference sequence). Germline trimming cut 6 bases from V and 1 base from J; bases unmatched to any gene: 0. CDR3 loop: CASRGQSYEQYF. Here the CDR3 DNA reads TGTGCCAGCAGGGGACAGTCCTACGAGCAGTACTTC.

The rearrangement links TRBV7-9 to TRBJ2-7; the D is unclear. The length of the CDR3 is 12 residues. Germline lookup yields CDR1 SEHNR and CDR2 FQNEAQ (reference sequence). V lost 3 bases, J lost 3 bases, and 6 bases lay in between. CDR3 DNA: TGTGCCAGCAGCTTTTCAAACTACGAGCAGTACTTC. Its protein product is CASSFSNYEQYF.

V is TRBV10-1 and J is TRBJ2-7, with TRBD2 matching over 8 bases. CDR3 length: 13 residues. With 4 bases clipped from V and 6 bases from J, the junction kept 5 bases outside the gene matches. Germline V gives CDR1 WNHNN, CDR2 SYGVQD (reference sequence). CDR3 region: CASSGTSPSEQYF. The DNA of the CDR3 is TGCGCCAGCAGTGGGACTAGCCCCTCCGAGCAGTACTTC.

The rearrangement joins TRBV19 to TRBJ2-7, with 12 positions matching TRBD2. CDR1 is LNHDA and CDR2 is SQIVND in the germline V gene (reference sequence). The CDR3 covers 17 residues. Trimming took 4 bases from V and 0 from J; bases not matched to a gene: 7. In DNA form, the CDR3 reads TGTGCCAGTAGTACCGCCTGGACTAGCGGGGCCTCCTACGAGCAGTACTTC. This encodes CASSTAWTSGASYEQYF.

The chain couples TRBV5-6 to TRBJ2-7; D remains unclear. The CDR3 has 12 amino acids. Germline V lookup: CDR1 SGHDT, CDR2 YYEEEE. Trimming pared 2 bases from V and 3 bases from J, leaving 6 bases between. The chain's CDR3 is CASSFDNYEQYF. CDR3 DNA sequence: TGTGCCAGCAGCTTTGACAACTACGAGCAGTACTTC.

This chain joins TRBV9 and TRBJ2-3; D not resolved. The CDR3 loop spans 14 amino acids. The germline V and J ends were trimmed by 0 bases and 0 bases, with 5 bases remaining between them. Germline V gene data show CDR1 as SGDLS and CDR2 as YYNGEE. CDR3 nucleotides: TGTGCCAGCAGCGTAGTTAGTAGCACAGATACGCAGTATTTT. Amino acid sequence: CASSVVSSTDTQYF.

This chain connects TRBV5-4 to TRBJ2-7, with a weak D call TRBD2 (6 bases). Trimming took off 3 bases at V and 5 bases at J, with 15 bases between the two ends. This CDR3 comprises 14 residues. CDR1 is SGHNT and CDR2 is YYREEE in the germline V gene (reference sequence). CDR3 DNA: TGTGCCAGCAGCTCAAATCTAGCGATCAACGAGCAGTACTTC. Protein product: CASSSNLAINEQYF.

The rearrangement uses TRBV27 and TRBJ2-7; 9 bases are a match to TRBD2. Germline values: CDR1 MNHEY, CDR2 SMNVEV (reference sequence). This CDR3 has 15 amino acids. Here the CDR3 reads CASRLPPLAGYEQYF. In DNA form, the CDR3 reads TGTGCTTCCCGCCTGCCACCACTAGCGGGCTACGAGCAGTACTTC.

The rearrangement links TRBV27 to TRBJ2-2; 7 nucleotides match TRBD1. This CDR3 has 15 residues. The germline V gene has CDR1 MNHEY and CDR2 SMNVEV (reference sequence). The trim removed 3 bases at V and 3 bases at J, leaving 4 bases unmatched. The CDR3 DNA reads as TGTGCCAGCAGTTTCGGGCAGGGGGACACCGGGGAGCTGTTTTTT. Amino acids: CASSFGQGDTGELFF.

In this sample, this clone turned up once. The genes are TRBV4-1 and TRBJ2-3; D is perhaps TRBD2 (6 bases). The CDR3 contains 15 residues. Germline CDR1 reads MGHRA; CDR2 reads YSYEKL. V was clipped by 4 bases and J by 6 bases, with 17 bases between them. The CDR3 sequence is CASSRQRASSDTQYF. The DNA for the CDR3 is TGCGCCAGCAGCCGCCAGCGGGCTAGCTCGGATACGCAGTATTTT.

V and J are TRBV6-6 and TRBJ1-1; D is unclear. CDR1 is MNHNY and CDR2 is SVGAGI in the germline V gene (reference sequence). V was shortened by 1 base and J by 0 bases, with 9 bases between the two germline ends. This CDR3 comprises 15 residues. CDR3 protein: CASSYFLQLNTEAFF. CDR3 sequence (DNA): TGTGCCAGCAGTTACTTTTTACAGTTGAACACTGAAGCTTTCTTT.